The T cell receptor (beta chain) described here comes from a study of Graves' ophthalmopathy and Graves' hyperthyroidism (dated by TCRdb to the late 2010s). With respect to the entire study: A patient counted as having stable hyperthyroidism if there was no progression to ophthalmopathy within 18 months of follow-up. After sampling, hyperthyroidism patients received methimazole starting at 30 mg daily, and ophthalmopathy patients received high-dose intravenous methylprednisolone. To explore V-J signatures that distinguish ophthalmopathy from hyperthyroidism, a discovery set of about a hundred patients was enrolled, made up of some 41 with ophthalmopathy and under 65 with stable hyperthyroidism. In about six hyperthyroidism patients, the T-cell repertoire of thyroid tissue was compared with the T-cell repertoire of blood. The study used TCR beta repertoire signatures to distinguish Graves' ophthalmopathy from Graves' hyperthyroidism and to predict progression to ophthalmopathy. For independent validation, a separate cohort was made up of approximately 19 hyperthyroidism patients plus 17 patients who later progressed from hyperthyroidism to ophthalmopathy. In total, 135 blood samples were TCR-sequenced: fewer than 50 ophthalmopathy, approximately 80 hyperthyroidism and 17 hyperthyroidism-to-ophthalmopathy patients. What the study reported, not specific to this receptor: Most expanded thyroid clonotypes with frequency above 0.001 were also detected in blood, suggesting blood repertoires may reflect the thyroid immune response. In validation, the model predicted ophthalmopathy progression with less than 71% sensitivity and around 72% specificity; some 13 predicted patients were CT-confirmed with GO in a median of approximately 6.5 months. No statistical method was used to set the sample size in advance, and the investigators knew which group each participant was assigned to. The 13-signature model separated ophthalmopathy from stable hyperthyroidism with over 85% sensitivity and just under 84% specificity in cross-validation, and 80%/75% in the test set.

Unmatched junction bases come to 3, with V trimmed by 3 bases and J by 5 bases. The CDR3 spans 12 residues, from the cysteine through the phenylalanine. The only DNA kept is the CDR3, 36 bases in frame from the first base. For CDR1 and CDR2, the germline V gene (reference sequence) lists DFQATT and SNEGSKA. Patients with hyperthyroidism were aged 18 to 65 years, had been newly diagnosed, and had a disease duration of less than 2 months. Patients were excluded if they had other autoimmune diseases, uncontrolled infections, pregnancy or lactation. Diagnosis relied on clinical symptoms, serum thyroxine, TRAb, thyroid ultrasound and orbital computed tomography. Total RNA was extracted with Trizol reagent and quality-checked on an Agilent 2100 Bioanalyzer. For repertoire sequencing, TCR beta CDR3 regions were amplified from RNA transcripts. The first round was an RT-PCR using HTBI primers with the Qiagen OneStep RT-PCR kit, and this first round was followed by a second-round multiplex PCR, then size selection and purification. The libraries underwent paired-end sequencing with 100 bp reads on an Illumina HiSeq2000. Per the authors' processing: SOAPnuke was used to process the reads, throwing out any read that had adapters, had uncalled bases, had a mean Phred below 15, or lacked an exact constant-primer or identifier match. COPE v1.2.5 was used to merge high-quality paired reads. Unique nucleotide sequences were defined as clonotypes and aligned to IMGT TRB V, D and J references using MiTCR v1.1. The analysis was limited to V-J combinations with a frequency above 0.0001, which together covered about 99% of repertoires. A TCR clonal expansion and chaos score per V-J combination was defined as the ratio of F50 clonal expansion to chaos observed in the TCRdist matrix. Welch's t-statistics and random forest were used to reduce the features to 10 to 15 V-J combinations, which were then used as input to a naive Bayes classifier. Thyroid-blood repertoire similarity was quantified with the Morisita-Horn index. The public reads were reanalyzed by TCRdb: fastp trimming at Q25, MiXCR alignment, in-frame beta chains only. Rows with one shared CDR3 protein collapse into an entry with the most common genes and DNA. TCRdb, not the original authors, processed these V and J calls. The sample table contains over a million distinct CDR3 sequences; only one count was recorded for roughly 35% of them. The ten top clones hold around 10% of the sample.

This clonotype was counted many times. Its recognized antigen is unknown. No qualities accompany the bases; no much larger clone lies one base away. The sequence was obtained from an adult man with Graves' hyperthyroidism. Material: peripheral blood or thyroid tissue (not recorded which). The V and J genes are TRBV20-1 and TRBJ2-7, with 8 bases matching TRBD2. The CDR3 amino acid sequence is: CSASWTSHEQYF. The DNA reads TGCAGTGCTAGTTGGACTAGCCACGAGCAGTACTTC.